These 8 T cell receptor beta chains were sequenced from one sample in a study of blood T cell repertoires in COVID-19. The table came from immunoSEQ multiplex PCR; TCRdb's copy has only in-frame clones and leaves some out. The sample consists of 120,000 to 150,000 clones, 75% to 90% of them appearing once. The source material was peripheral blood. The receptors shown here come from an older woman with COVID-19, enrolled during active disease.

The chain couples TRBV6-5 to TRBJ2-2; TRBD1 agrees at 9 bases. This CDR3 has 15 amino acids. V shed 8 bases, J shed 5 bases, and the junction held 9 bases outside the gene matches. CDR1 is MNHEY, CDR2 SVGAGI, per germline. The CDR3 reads CASDRTGERTGELFF. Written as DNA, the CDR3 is TGTGCCAGCGACAGGACAGGGGAGAGGACCGGGGAGCTGTTTTTT.

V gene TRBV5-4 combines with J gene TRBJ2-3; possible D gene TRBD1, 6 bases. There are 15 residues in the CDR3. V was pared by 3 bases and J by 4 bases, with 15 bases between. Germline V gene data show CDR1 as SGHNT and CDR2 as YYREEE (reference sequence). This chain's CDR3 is CASSSYSQGPDTQYF. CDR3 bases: TGTGCCAGCAGCTCCTACTCACAGGGACCAGATACGCAGTATTTT.

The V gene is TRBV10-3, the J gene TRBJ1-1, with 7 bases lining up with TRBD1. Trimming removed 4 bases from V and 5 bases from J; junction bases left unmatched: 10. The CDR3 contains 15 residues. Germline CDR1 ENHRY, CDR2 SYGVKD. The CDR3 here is CAISAQGMVRTEAFF. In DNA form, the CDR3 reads TGTGCCATCAGTGCACAGGGGATGGTCAGGACTGAAGCTTTCTTT.

The CDR3, as DNA: TGTGCCAGCAGTCTGGCATCCCGCTACGAGCAGTACTTC. Translating it yields CASSLASRYEQYF. The V call is TRBV6-5, the J call TRBJ2-7; D uncertain. Trimming took off 5 bases at V and 3 bases at J, with 11 bases between the two ends. The germline CDR1 and CDR2 sequences are MNHEY and SVGAGI. The CDR3 is 13 amino acids.

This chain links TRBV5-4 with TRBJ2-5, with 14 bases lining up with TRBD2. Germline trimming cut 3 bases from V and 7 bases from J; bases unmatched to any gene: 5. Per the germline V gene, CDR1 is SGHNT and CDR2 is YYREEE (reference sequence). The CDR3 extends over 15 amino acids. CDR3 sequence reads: CASSSTSGGAGTQYF. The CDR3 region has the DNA TGTGCCAGCAGCTCGACTAGCGGGGGGGCCGGGACCCAGTACTTC.

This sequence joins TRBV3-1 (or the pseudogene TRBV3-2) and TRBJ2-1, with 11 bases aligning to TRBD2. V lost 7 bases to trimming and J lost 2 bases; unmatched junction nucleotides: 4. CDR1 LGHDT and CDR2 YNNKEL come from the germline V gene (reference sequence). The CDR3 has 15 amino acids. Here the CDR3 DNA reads TGTGCCAGCAATAGCGGGGGGGGAGCCTACAATGAGCAGTTCTTC. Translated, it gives CASNSGGGAYNEQFF.

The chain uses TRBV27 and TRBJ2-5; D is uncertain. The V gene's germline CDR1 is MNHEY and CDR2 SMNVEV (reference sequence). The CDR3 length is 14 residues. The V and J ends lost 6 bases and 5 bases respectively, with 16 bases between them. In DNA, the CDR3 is TGTGCCAGCAGCGATCTGATTCGCGGTGAGACCCAGTACTTC. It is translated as CASSDLIRGETQYF.

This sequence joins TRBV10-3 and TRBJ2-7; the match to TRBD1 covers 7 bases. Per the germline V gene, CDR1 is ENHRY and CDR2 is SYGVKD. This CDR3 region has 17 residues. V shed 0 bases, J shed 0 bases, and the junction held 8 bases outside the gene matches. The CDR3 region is CAISESPGTESSYEQYF. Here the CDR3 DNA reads TGTGCCATCAGTGAGTCACCCGGGACAGAGAGCTCCTACGAGCAGTACTTC.